Below, 27 T cell receptor beta chains from the same sample are listed, as sequenced in a study of T-cell reconstitution after alpha-beta-depleted transplantation in children (dated by TCRdb to the mid-2010s). The treatment or condition label, as the study defines it: allogeneic hematopoietic cell transplantation with graft depleted of TCRalphabeta T cells and CD19 B cells. Libraries came from PCR. Sequencer: Illumina HiSeq 2500. TCR libraries were prepared with molecular barcoding, using unique molecular identifiers to normalize TCRbeta repertoire quantification. TCRdb reanalyzed the raw reads on its own, using fastp at Q25 for trimming and MiXCR for clone calling, and kept in-frame beta chains. When rows share a CDR3 protein, they turn into one entry using the most common DNA and genes. Recorded for this sample are about 830,000 distinct CDR3 sequences; roughly 15% of them occurred a single time. The biggest ten clones account for approximately 5% of the sample.

Sequenced here: PBMCs, mostly from graft donor cells, sampled 360 days after TCRalphabeta/CD19-depleted stem cell transplant. The source is a male patient between 10 and 17 years old who had a stem cell transplant for acute lymphoblastic leukemia, so the T cells may come from the graft donor.

This clonotype was counted a few times. The chain is built from TRBV12-3 or TRBV12-4 and TRBJ2-7, with no clear D. Trimming left V 3 bases short and J 3 bases short, with 12 bases between. This CDR3 has 14 amino acids. Written as DNA, the CDR3 is TGTGCCAGCAGTTTGGCCCCGACGGACTACGAGCAGTACTTC. Translated: CASSLAPTDYEQYF.

This chain uses TRBV7-6 with TRBJ2-7; a weak D match, TRBD2 (6 bases). The V end lost 4 bases, the J end lost 2 bases, and 18 bases lay between the germline ends. The CDR3 is 16 residues long. CDR1 SGHVS and CDR2 FNYEAQ come from the germline V gene. CDR3 bases: TGTGCCAGCAGCTCTACCGTCTTTAGCGGAGCCTACGAGCAGTACTTC. Protein: CASSSTVFSGAYEQYF.

This clonotype was detected a few times. V and J are TRBV7-9 and TRBJ2-7, with D perhaps being TRBD1 or TRBD2 (5 bases each). CDR3 length: 17 residues. The ends were cut back, 1 base at V and 2 bases at J, with 18 bases in the middle. Germline CDR1 is SEHNR and CDR2 is FQNEAQ (reference sequence). The CDR3 here is CASSLGGVSNQPYEQYF. Written as DNA, the CDR3 is TGTGCCAGCAGCTTAGGAGGGGTCAGCAACCAACCCTACGAGCAGTACTTC.

This clonotype was counted at least ten times. CDR3 residues: CASRRRASEQYF. CDR3 coding DNA: TGTGCCAGCAGGCGCAGGGCAAGTGAGCAGTACTTC. The V and J genes are TRBV2 and TRBJ2-7, with D perhaps TRBD1 (5 bases). The length of the CDR3 is 12 residues. Deletions cut 6 bases from V and 7 bases from J, with 13 bases between. Germline V gene sequence: CDR1 SNHLY, CDR2 FYNNEI.

This clonotype was seen repeatedly, ten times or more. This chain joins TRBV27 and TRBJ2-5; D perhaps matches TRBD2 (6 bases). CDR1 is MNHEY, CDR2 SMNVEV, per germline (reference sequence). Trimming pared 4 bases from V and 9 bases from J, leaving 12 bases between. This CDR3 has 12 residues. Here the CDR3 reads CASSSLRGSQYF. CDR3 sequence (DNA): TGTGCCAGCAGTTCCCTCCGGGGGTCCCAGTACTTC.

In its sample, this clonotype was seen a few times. DNA for the CDR3: TGTGCCAGCAGCCGTGCCTGGGAAGTGGCAGATACGCAGTATTTT. This translates into CASSRAWEVADTQYF. The gene calls are TRBV3-1 and TRBJ2-3, with no clear D. CDR3 size: 15 residues. Trimming took off 4 bases at V and 4 bases at J, with 15 bases between the two ends. Germline V gene sequence: CDR1 LGHDT, CDR2 YNNKEL (reference sequence).

The chain uses TRBV20-1 and TRBJ2-3, with D possibly matching TRBD2 (5 bases). Trimming cost V 7 bases and J 0 bases, with 17 bases left between them. Germline V gene data show CDR1 as DFQATT and CDR2 as SNEGSKA (reference sequence). The CDR3 sequence is 15 residues long. The CDR3 DNA sequence: TGCAGTGGACTGAGAGGAGGATCTAGCACAGATACGCAGTATTTT. Amino acids: CSGLRGGSSTDTQYF.

This clonotype was recorded at least ten times. V gene TRBV24-1 combines with J gene TRBJ2-1; D is tentatively TRBD1 or TRBD2 (5 bases each). The CDR3 covers 17 residues. Germline V lookup: CDR1 KGHDR, CDR2 SFDVKD. The V end lost 0 bases, the J end lost 0 bases, and 11 bases lay between the germline ends. The CDR3 nucleotides read TGTGCCACCAGTGATTTGAGGGGACCTGGCTCCTACAATGAGCAGTTCTTC. Translated: CATSDLRGPGSYNEQFF.

This clonotype came up a few times. This rearrangement joins TRBV20-1 to TRBJ2-7; a weak D match, TRBD1 (8 bases). V was clipped by 7 bases and J by 5 bases, with 15 bases between them. Germline CDR1 DFQATT, CDR2 SNEGSKA (reference sequence). CDR3 length: 12 amino acids. The CDR3 loop is CSVRTGRDEQYF. CDR3 in DNA: TGCAGTGTCAGGACAGGGAGGGACGAGCAGTACTTC.

There are a few counts of this clonotype. The chain carries TRBV14 and TRBJ1-2; D may be TRBD1 (6 bases). The CDR3 loop spans 11 amino acids. The V gene's germline CDR1 is SGHDN and CDR2 FVKESK. V was trimmed by 7 bases and J by 6 bases, leaving 9 bases between them. Written as DNA, the CDR3 is TGTGCCAGCAAGGGGACAAATGGCTACACCTTC. Amino acid sequence: CASKGTNGYTF.

V is TRBV20-1 and J is TRBJ2-7; a possible D gene is TRBD2 (7 bases). Germline V gives CDR1 DFQATT, CDR2 SNEGSKA (reference sequence). CDR3 length: 14 residues. The V end was cut by 3 bases, the J end by 2 bases, with 14 bases between. The CDR3 sequence: CSARRRGQPYEQYF. The DNA for the CDR3 is TGCAGTGCTAGGAGGCGGGGGCAGCCCTACGAGCAGTACTTC.

About this clonotype itself: No conserved phenylalanine or tryptophan is present at the end of the CDR3, so a read error is the likely explanation. V and J are TRBV6-5 and TRBJ1-5; perhaps TRBD1 as D (5 bases). This CDR3 region has 14 residues. The V end was cut by 0 bases, the J end by 5 bases, with 8 bases between. The germline CDR1 and CDR2 sequences are MNHEY and SVGAGI. The CDR3 bases are TGTGCCAGCAGTTACTCGGGGCCCCATCAGCCCCAGCATTTG. Its translation: CASSYSGPHQPQHL.

This clonotype was seen more than once but under ten times. The rearrangement uses TRBV5-5 and TRBJ2-3; the match to TRBD2 covers 9 bases. The V gene's germline CDR1 is SGHKS and CDR2 YYEKEE (reference sequence). The CDR3 spans 15 residues. V dropped 7 bases and J dropped 1; count of bases not matched to a gene: 7. The CDR3 region is CASLLGTSRTDTQYF. The CDR3 bases are TGTGCCAGCTTGCTGGGGACTAGCCGCACAGATACGCAGTATTTT.

This clonotype was observed a few times. V is TRBV5-1 and J is TRBJ2-7; TRBD1 matches 8 bases. Per germline, CDR1 SGHRS and CDR2 YFSETQ. The CDR3 extends over 16 amino acids. Losses at the gene ends were 0 bases for V and 3 bases for J; bases not matched to a gene: 8. DNA of the CDR3: TGCGCCAGCAGCTTGGATCAGGGGGCTTCCTACTACGAGCAGTACTTC. It codes for CASSLDQGASYYEQYF.

The chain carries TRBV4-1 and TRBJ2-1; D is undetermined. CDR1 is MGHRA and CDR2 is YSYEKL in the germline V gene. The ends were cut back, 0 bases at V and 0 bases at J, with 9 bases in the middle. The CDR3 has 16 amino acids. The CDR3 loop is CASSQDPGPSYNEQFF. The CDR3 DNA reads TGCGCCAGCAGCCAAGACCCAGGCCCCTCCTACAATGAGCAGTTCTTC.

The chain combines TRBV7-8 with TRBJ2-6, with a tentative D call TRBD1 (6 bases). The CDR3 runs to 15 residues. With 2 bases removed from V and 2 bases from J, the gap between germline ends came to 7 bases. Germline loops: CDR1 SGHVS, CDR2 FQNEAQ. The CDR3 region has the DNA TGTGCCAGCAGCTTAACAGGGCCTGGGGCCAACGTCCTGACTTTC. This sequence encodes CASSLTGPGANVLTF.

V gene TRBV5-1 combines with J gene TRBJ1-5; D gene uncertain. The CDR3 runs 14 residues. From germline, CDR1 is SGHRS and CDR2 YFSETQ. The V and J ends lost 3 bases and 3 bases respectively, with 10 bases between them. The CDR3 bases are TGCGCCAGCAGCTCGTCGGGCCTCAATCAGCCCCAGCATTTT. As protein: CASSSSGLNQPQHF.

This clonotype was observed a handful of times. V and J are TRBV5-1 and TRBJ2-7, with D tentatively TRBD2 (6 bases). Germline lookup yields CDR1 SGHRS and CDR2 YFSETQ. This CDR3 contains 13 residues. The V end lost 0 bases, the J end lost 7 bases, and 11 bases lay between the germline ends. The CDR3 region has the DNA TGCGCCAGCAGCTTGGGACTAGTGGGTGAGCAGTACTTC. Its translation is CASSLGLVGEQYF.

This clonotype turned up a few times. The J gene is TRBJ2-5, the V gene TRBV25-1; 10 nucleotides line up with TRBD2. Germline assignment: CDR1 MGHDK and CDR2 SYGVNS. The V gene end was trimmed by 7 bases and the J gene end by 4 bases; junction bases not matched to a gene: 18. The CDR3 is made up of 18 amino acids. CDR3 DNA: TGTGCCAGCACCCAGGGGTGGGTAGCGGGAGGATTTGGAGAGACCCAGTACTTC. Amino acid sequence: CASTQGWVAGGFGETQYF.

This clonotype has more than one count but fewer than ten. The gene calls are TRBV4-2 and TRBJ2-1, with D possibly called TRBD1 or TRBD2 (5 bases each). CDR3 size: 14 residues. V dropped 4 bases and J dropped 8 bases, with 15 bases sitting between them. The germline V gene has CDR1 LGHNA and CDR2 YNFKEQ. This CDR3 reads CASSLTGRADEQFF. CDR3 sequence (DNA): TGTGCCAGCAGCCTTACGGGACGGGCGGATGAGCAGTTCTTC.

This clonotype was found many times. The chain recombines TRBV5-1 with TRBJ1-2; possibly TRBD1 for D (5 bases). There are 14 residues in the CDR3. V lost 1 base and J 2 bases, leaving 9 bases between the germline ends. Germline assignment: CDR1 SGHRS and CDR2 YFSETQ. In nucleotides, the CDR3 is TGCGCCAGCAGCTTGACGGCAGGGAACTATGGCTACACCTTC. It is translated as CASSLTAGNYGYTF.

This clonotype was observed a handful of times. The chain recombines TRBV20-1 with TRBJ2-3, with 9 bases aligning to TRBD2. Germline V gene sequence: CDR1 DFQATT, CDR2 SNEGSKA (reference sequence). The CDR3 runs 16 residues. V was clipped by 6 bases and J by 3 bases; unmatched bases: 13. CDR3 residues: CSALAGDGLPTDTQYF. DNA of the CDR3: TGCAGTGCCTTAGCGGGAGACGGTCTCCCAACAGATACGCAGTATTTT.

This clonotype was seen more than once but under ten times. The V gene is TRBV7-2, the J gene TRBJ2-1; 9 bases align to TRBD2. V was clipped by 5 bases and J by 5 bases; unmatched bases: 7. This CDR3 is 15 amino acids long. Germline-derived CDR1 and CDR2 are SGHTA and FQGNSA. CDR3 residues: CASSHSGSGHNEQFF. The CDR3 bases are TGTGCCAGCAGCCATAGCGGGAGCGGCCACAATGAGCAGTTCTTC. Full variable domain (rest looked up from reference TRBV7-2 and TRBJ2-1): GAGVSQSPSNKVTEKGKDVELRCDPISGHTALYWYRQSLGQGLEFLIYFQGNSAPDKSGLPSDRFSAERTGGSVSTLTIQRTQQEDSAVYLCASSHSGSGHNEQFFGPGTRLTVL.

This clonotype was picked up a small number of times. The genes are TRBV5-8 and TRBJ2-1; D possibly corresponds to TRBD1 (5 bases). The CDR3 covers 17 residues. Germline values: CDR1 SGHTS, CDR2 YDEGEE. The V and J ends lost 1 base and 1 base respectively, with 15 bases between them. The CDR3: CASSLWSDSESYNEQFF. In DNA form, the CDR3 reads TGTGCCAGCAGCTTGTGGTCCGACAGTGAGTCCTACAATGAGCAGTTCTTC.

This clonotype was seen a few times. The chain is built from TRBV7-2 and TRBJ1-2, with D uncertain. Per the germline V gene, CDR1 is SGHTA and CDR2 is FQGNSA. This CDR3 contains 15 residues. V was pared by 3 bases and J by 4 bases, with 15 bases between. CDR3 region: CASSLGSTKGYGYTF. For the CDR3, the DNA is TGTGCCAGCAGCTTGGGGAGTACAAAGGGCTATGGCTACACCTTC.

In its sample, this clonotype was seen a few times. The gene calls are TRBV5-1 and TRBJ2-1; 12 bases match TRBD1. This CDR3 is built from 16 residues. Trimming at V came to 1 base and at J to 10 bases, leaving 9 bases not matched to a gene. Germline CDR1 and CDR2: SGHRS and YFSETQ. Here the CDR3 reads CASSLSVGQGALEQFF. The CDR3 coding sequence is TGCGCCAGCAGCTTGTCCGTGGGACAGGGGGCATTAGAGCAGTTCTTC.

A few counts support this clonotype. The junction does not match germline at one end; this may be a read error. This sequence joins TRBV27 and TRBJ2-7, with 8 bases lining up with TRBD1. The CDR3 length is 13 residues. Germline V gene sequence: CDR1 MNHEY, CDR2 SMNVEV (reference sequence). The CDR3 sequence is CASSADRGKSSVF. CDR3 sequence (DNA): TGTGCCAGCAGTGCAGACAGGGGCAAATCCTCCGTCTTC.